What follows are 3 T cell receptor beta chains derived from one specimen sequenced in a study of T cell responses to AZD1222 COVID-19 vaccine. Measured with immunoSEQ multiplex PCR; TCRdb has only the in-frame clones, and not every one. The data show 110,000 or so clones, about nine tenths seen once. The sample was peripheral blood, taken 28 days after the second AZD1222 dose. The source of these receptors is an adult who received the AZD1222 COVID-19 vaccine.

This sequence joins TRBV5-1 and TRBJ1-1; D gene ambiguous. Trimming left V 0 bases short and J 10 bases short, with 19 bases between. This CDR3 region has 15 residues. Germline V gene data show CDR1 as SGHRS and CDR2 as YFSETQ. The CDR3 DNA reads TGCGCCAGCAGCTTGGATGTTCCGTCAACAGAGAGAGCTTTCTTT. It encodes CASSLDVPSTERAFF.

Notes on this clone: The junction and the germline gene differ at one end; a read error may be behind it. The chain carries TRBV15 and TRBJ2-7; TRBD1 is a possible D gene (6 bases). The CDR3 loop spans 13 amino acids. The V gene's germline CDR1 is LNHNV and CDR2 YYDKDF (reference sequence). In DNA, the CDR3 is TGTGCCACCAGCAGAGTTAAAACAGGGTGGCTTTCCTTC. Residues: CATSRVKTGWLSF.

The chain is built from TRBV20-1 and TRBJ1-6, with 7 bases fitting TRBD1. Germline V lookup: CDR1 DFQATT, CDR2 SNEGSKA (reference sequence). The V and J ends lost 3 bases and 9 bases, in that order; junction bases with no gene match: 5. This CDR3 comprises 13 residues. The CDR3 region is CSASGDSVSPLHF. CDR3 in DNA: TGCAGTGCTAGTGGGGACAGTGTTTCACCCCTCCACTTT.